This entry lists 12 T cell receptor beta chains sequenced from one sample in a study of T cells after yellow fever vaccination. TCRdb ran MiXCR on the 5' RACE reads and lists one entry per CDR3 protein. The sample includes under 300,000 distinct CDR3 sequences, about an eighth of them seen just once. The specimen comprised CD4+ T cells sorted from PBMCs, sampled 45 days after the yellow fever booster vaccination. These TCRs come from a man under 40 who received the YFV17D yellow fever vaccine.

The table lists this clonotype with a few counts. V usage is TRBV19 and J usage is TRBJ1-1; 8 nucleotides line up with TRBD1. Losses at the gene ends were 8 bases for V and 0 bases for J; bases not matched to a gene: 2. The germline V gene encodes CDR1 LNHDA and CDR2 SQIVND (reference sequence). There are 13 residues in the CDR3. CDR3 in amino acids: CASLDRVNTEAFF. The CDR3 DNA is TGTGCCAGTTTGGACAGGGTGAACACTGAAGCTTTCTTT.

This clonotype was counted ten times or more. The DNA of the CDR3 is TGCAGCGTACTAGCGGAGTCGGGTTCCGATACGCAGTATTTT. It codes for CSVLAESGSDTQYF. The chain couples TRBV29-1 to TRBJ2-3, with 8 nucleotides matching TRBD2. With 6 bases clipped from V and 6 bases from J, the junction kept 11 bases outside the gene matches. From germline, CDR1 is SQVTM and CDR2 ANQGSEA. The CDR3 has 14 residues.

This clonotype has just a few counts. V is TRBV7-6 and J is TRBJ2-3; 11 positions agree with TRBD2. V lost 5 bases and J lost 1; bases outside the gene matches: 2. The CDR3 runs 15 residues. Looked up from germline, CDR1 is SGHVS and CDR2 is FNYEAQ. CDR3 nucleotides: TGTGCCAGCAGCCGGGGACTAGCGGGCACAGATACGCAGTATTTT. It encodes CASSRGLAGTDTQYF.

This clonotype was seen a few times. The rearrangement joins TRBV20-1 to TRBJ1-3, with D maybe TRBD1 (5 bases). Germline V gene sequence: CDR1 DFQATT, CDR2 SNEGSKA (reference sequence). Trimming left V 6 bases short and J 3 bases short, with 12 bases between. The CDR3 extends over 13 amino acids. CDR3 DNA: TGCAGTGCACCTGAGACAGATGGAAACACCATATATTTT. Translated, it gives CSAPETDGNTIYF.

The V call is TRBV12-3 or TRBV12-4, the J call TRBJ2-7, with 16 bases identical to TRBD2. There are 17 residues in the CDR3. The V gene end was trimmed by 5 bases and the J gene end by 4 bases; junction bases not matched to a gene: 8. The chain's CDR3 is CASSPGTSGRALYEQYF. For the CDR3, the DNA is TGTGCCAGCAGTCCCGGGACTAGCGGGAGGGCCTTGTACGAGCAGTACTTC.

This clonotype was observed a few times. The rearrangement joins TRBV10-3 to TRBJ2-3; 10 bases are a match to TRBD2. The ends lost 6 bases at V and 1 base at J; junction bases unmatched: 4. Germline loops: CDR1 ENHRY, CDR2 SYGVKD. There are 15 residues in the CDR3. CDR3 amino acids: CAIRGAGGRTDTQYF. The CDR3 DNA follows: TGTGCCATCAGAGGAGCGGGAGGGCGCACAGATACGCAGTATTTT.

V gene TRBV5-1 combines with J gene TRBJ1-4; D is ambiguous. Per the germline V gene, CDR1 is SGHRS and CDR2 is YFSETQ. CDR3 length: 15 residues. Trimming stripped 5 bases from V and 0 bases from J, with 11 bases between. CDR3 protein: CASRRDGATNEKLFF. Here the CDR3 DNA reads TGCGCCAGCAGACGTGACGGCGCAACTAATGAAAAACTGTTTTTT.

The sample holds a few counts of this clonotype. This chain connects TRBV20-1 to TRBJ2-1; 9 nucleotides agree with TRBD1. Germline V gives CDR1 DFQATT, CDR2 SNEGSKA (reference sequence). V gave up 1 base and J gave up 4 bases; unmatched junction bases: 5. This CDR3 region has 15 residues. For the CDR3, the DNA is TGCAGTGCTAGAGTACAGGGGGCGCGATACAATGAGCAGTTCTTC. Translating gives CSARVQGARYNEQFF.

This clonotype appeared many times. The chain is built from TRBV25-1 and TRBJ2-3; TRBD2 might be the D (7 bases). V was clipped by 6 bases and J by 3 bases, with 13 bases between them. This CDR3 is 14 amino acids long. CDR1 is MGHDK and CDR2 is SYGVNS in the germline V gene. The DNA of the CDR3 is TGTGCCAGCAGCAGGACAGCGGGGACAGATACGCAGTATTTT. It is translated as CASSRTAGTDTQYF.

This clonotype was seen a handful of times. This chain connects TRBV7-6 to TRBJ2-5; D is uncertain. The CDR3 has 11 amino acids. Trimming took off 5 bases at V and 4 bases at J, with 5 bases between the two ends. In germline, CDR1 is SGHVS, CDR2 FNYEAQ. The CDR3: CASSNTETQYF. CDR3 sequence (DNA): TGTGCCAGCAGCAATACAGAGACCCAGTACTTC. The entire variable domain, with the rest obtained from reference TRBV7-6 and TRBJ2-5, is as follows: GAGVSQSPRYKVTKRGQDVALRCDPISGHVSLYWYRQALGQGPEFLTYFNYEAQQDKSGLPNDRFSAERPEGSISTLTIQRTEQRDSAMYRCASSNTETQYFGPGTRLLVL.

The rearrangement uses TRBV28 and TRBJ2-1, with 7 bases identical to TRBD1. The CDR3 sequence is 16 residues long. CDR1 is MDHEN, CDR2 SYDVKM, per germline. V gave up 7 bases and J gave up 7 bases; unmatched junction bases: 16. CDR3 region: CASTLIPGQRGNEQFF. In nucleotides, the CDR3 is TGTGCCAGCACCCTCATTCCGGGACAGAGGGGTAATGAGCAGTTCTTC.

The J gene is TRBJ2-7, the V gene TRBV5-5, with D possibly TRBD2 on 5 matching bases. V lost 6 bases to trimming and J lost 2 bases, with 9 bases between them. Germline values: CDR1 SGHKS, CDR2 YYEKEE (reference sequence). This CDR3 contains 12 residues. CDR3 sequence: CASNGLTYEQYF. The CDR3 nucleotides read TGTGCCAGCAACGGACTGACCTACGAGCAGTACTTC.